This entry features one TCR beta chain sequence. The antigen is undetermined. The data stem from a study of shared clonotypes between healthy human individuals. Study outcomes and limitations: Clonotype sharing across four donors was observed for about 5.2% of naive CD4 clonotypes.

Germline lookup yields CDR1 MNHEY and CDR2 SVGAGI. V was clipped by 2 bases and J by 6 bases; unmatched bases: 6. The CDR3 loop spans 15 amino acids. Using immunoSEQ multiplex PCR, the repertoire was profiled, and TCRdb retains in-frame clones only, with some absent. The table has millions of clones, over 85% seen once. The sequence came from a man aged 18-30 years in good health. The sequencing sample was made of naive CD4+ T cells sorted from blood. This sample's subset: CD45RA+ positively selected. The V and J genes are TRBV6-5 and TRBJ2-7; TRBD1 matches at 11 bases. This CDR3 reads CASSYGGQGAFEQYF. DNA for the CDR3: TGTGCCAGCAGTTACGGTGGACAGGGGGCTTTCGAGCAGTACTTC.